This T cell receptor (beta chain) came from a study of CD8+ T cells in alopecia areata. Notes on the study in general: For patients receiving tofacitinib, scalp clonality and expanded CD8+ clones among the top 100 significantly decreased.

The sample's treatment: oral pan-JAK inhibitor, 5-10 mg twice daily. Isolated RNA was reverse transcribed into cDNA used as the sequencing template. Produced via immunoSEQ multiplex PCR; TCRdb's table is partial and in-frame only. The profile covers more than 100,000 clones, with 53% appearing a single time and 0.45% to 0.5% taken by the ten largest. Germline assignment: CDR1 SQVTM and CDR2 ANQGSEA. This CDR3 is built from 12 residues. Trimming cost V 1 base and J 2 bases, with 6 bases left between them. In the case of this clone: The antigen is not known.

This material consisted of CD4+ T cells sorted from blood, taken at week 4, from a patient treated with tofacitinib. The chain combines TRBV29-1 with TRBJ2-7; D remains ambiguous. This receptor was taken from a human donor with alopecia areata. The CDR3 reads CSVEVTAYEQYF. The CDR3 DNA reads as TGCAGCGTTGAAGTGACTGCCTACGAGCAGTACTTC.